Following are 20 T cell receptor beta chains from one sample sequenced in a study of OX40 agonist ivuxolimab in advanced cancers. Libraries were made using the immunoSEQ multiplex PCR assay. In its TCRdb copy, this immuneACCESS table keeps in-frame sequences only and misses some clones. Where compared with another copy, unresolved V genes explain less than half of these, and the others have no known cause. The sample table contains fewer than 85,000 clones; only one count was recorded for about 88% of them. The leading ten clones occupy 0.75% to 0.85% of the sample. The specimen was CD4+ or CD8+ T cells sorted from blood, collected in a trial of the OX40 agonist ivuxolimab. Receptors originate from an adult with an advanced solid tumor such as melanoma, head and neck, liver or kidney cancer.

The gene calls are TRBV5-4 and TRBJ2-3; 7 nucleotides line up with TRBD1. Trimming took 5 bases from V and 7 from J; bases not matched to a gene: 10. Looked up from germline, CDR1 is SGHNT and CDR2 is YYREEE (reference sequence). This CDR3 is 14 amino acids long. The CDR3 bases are TGTGCCAGCAGGGGGACAGACCCCTTGAATACGCAGTATTTT. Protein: CASRGTDPLNTQYF.

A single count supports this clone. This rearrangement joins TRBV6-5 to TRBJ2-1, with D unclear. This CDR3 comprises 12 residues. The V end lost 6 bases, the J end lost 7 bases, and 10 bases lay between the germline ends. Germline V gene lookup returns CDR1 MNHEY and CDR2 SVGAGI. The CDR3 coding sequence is TGTGCCAGCAGCTCTCAAGTAAATGAGCAGTTCTTC. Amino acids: CASSSQVNEQFF.

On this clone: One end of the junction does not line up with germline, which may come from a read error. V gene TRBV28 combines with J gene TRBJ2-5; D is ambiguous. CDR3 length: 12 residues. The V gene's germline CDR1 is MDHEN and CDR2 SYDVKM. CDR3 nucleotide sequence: TGTGCCAGCAGTGACACCGGGTCCCGGCCAGACTTC. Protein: CASSDTGSRPDF. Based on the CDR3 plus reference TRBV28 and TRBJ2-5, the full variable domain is DVKVTQSSRYLVKRTGEKVFLECVQDMDHENMFWYRQDPGLGLRLIYFSYDVKMKEKGDIPEGYSVSREKKERFSLILESASTNQTSMYLCASSDTGSRPDFGPGTRLLVL.

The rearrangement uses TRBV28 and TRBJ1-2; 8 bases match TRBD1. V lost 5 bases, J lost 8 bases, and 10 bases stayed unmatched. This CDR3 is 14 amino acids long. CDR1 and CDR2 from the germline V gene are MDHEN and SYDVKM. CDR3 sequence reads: CASSQTGTGQGYTF. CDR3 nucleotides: TGTGCCAGCAGTCAGACCGGGACAGGCCAAGGCTACACCTTC.

The CDR3 sequence: CASSFRTGAYGYTF. The CDR3 DNA sequence: TGTGCCAGCAGTTTCAGGACAGGGGCTTATGGCTACACCTTC. The chain joins TRBV28 to TRBJ1-2; TRBD1 matches 9 bases. V lost 3 bases to trimming and J lost 5 bases; unmatched junction nucleotides: 4. The CDR3 is 14 residues long. CDR1 is MDHEN, CDR2 SYDVKM, per germline.

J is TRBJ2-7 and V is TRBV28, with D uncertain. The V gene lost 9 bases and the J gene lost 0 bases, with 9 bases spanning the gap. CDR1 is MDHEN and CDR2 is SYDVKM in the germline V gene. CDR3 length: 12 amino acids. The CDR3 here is CASGQYSYEQYF. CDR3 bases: TGTGCCAGTGGGCAGTACTCCTACGAGCAGTACTTC.

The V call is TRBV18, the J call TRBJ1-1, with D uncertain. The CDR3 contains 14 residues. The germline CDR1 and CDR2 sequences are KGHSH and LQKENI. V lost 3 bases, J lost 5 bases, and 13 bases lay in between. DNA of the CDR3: TGTGCCAGCTCACCCCCTAACGTGGGAACTGAAGCTTTCTTT. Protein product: CASSPPNVGTEAFF.

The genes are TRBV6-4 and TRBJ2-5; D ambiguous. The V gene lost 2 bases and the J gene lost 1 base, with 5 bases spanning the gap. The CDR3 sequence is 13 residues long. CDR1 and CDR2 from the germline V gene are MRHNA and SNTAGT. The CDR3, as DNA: TGTGCCAGCAGTGACAGGATCCAAGAGACCCAGTACTTC. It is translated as CASSDRIQETQYF.

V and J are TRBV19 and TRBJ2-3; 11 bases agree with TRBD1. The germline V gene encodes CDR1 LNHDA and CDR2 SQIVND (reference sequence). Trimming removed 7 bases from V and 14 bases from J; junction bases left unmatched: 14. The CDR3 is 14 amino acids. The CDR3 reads CASTSRTGGILAYF. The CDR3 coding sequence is TGTGCCAGTACCTCGCGGACAGGGGGCATTTTGGCGTATTTT.

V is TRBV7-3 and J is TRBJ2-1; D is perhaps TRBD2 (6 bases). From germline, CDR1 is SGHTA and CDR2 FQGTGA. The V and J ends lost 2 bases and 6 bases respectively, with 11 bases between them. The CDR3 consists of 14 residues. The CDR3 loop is CASSLLASANEQFF. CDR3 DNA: TGTGCCAGCAGCTTATTAGCTAGCGCCAATGAGCAGTTCTTC.

This CDR3 is CASSFGQGAVEKLFF. In nucleotides, the CDR3 is TGTGCCAGCAGCTTCGGACAGGGGGCAGTCGAAAAACTGTTTTTT. J is TRBJ1-4 and V is TRBV5-8, with 11 positions matching TRBD1. Per germline, CDR1 SGHTS and CDR2 YDEGEE. This CDR3 is 15 amino acids long. The ends lost 2 bases at V and 8 bases at J; junction bases unmatched: 5.

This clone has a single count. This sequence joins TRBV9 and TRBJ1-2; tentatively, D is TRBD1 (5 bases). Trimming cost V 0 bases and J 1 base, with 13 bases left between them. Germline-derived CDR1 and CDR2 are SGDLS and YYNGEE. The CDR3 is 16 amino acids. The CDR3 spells CASSVGGAGLNYGYTF. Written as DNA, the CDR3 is TGTGCCAGCAGCGTAGGTGGGGCAGGGCTTAACTATGGCTACACCTTC.

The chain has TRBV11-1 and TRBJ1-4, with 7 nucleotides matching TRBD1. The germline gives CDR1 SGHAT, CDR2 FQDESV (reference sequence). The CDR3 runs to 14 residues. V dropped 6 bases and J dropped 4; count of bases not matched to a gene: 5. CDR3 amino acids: CASSLGTVNEKLFF. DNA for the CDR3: TGTGCCAGCAGTCTCGGGACAGTTAATGAAAAACTGTTTTTT. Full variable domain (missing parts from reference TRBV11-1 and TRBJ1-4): EAEVAQSPRYKITEKSQAVAFWCDPISGHATLYWYRQILGQGPELLVQFQDESVVDDSQLPKDRFSAERLKGVDSTLKIQPAELGDSAMYLCASSLGTVNEKLFFGSGTQLSVL.

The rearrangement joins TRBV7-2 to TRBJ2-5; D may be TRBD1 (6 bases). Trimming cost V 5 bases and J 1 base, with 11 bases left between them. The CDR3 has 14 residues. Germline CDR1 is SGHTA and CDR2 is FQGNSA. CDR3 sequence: CASSPDRVQETQYF. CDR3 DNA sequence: TGTGCCAGCAGCCCGGACAGAGTCCAAGAGACCCAGTACTTC.

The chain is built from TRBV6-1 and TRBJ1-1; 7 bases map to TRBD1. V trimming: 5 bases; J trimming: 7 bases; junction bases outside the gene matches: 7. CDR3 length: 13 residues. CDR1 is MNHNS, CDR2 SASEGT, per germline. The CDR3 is CASSMDRKGEAFF. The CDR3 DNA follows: TGTGCCAGCAGTATGGACAGGAAGGGTGAAGCTTTCTTT.

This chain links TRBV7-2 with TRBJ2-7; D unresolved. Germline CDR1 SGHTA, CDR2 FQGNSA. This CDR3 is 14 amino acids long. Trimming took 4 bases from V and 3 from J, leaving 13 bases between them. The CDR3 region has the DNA TGTGCCAGCAGCTCGGCCCCGGGCGGCTACGAGCAGTACTTC. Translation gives CASSSAPGGYEQYF.

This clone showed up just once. In nucleotides, the CDR3 is TGCGCCAGCAGCCTCAGCCCTAGCGGGGCCTACGAGCAGTACTTC. The encoded protein is CASSLSPSGAYEQYF. V is TRBV5-1 and J is TRBJ2-7; 9 nucleotides align to TRBD2. The length of the CDR3 is 15 residues. Germline CDR1 SGHRS, CDR2 YFSETQ. Trimming removed 4 bases from V and 2 bases from J; junction bases left unmatched: 7.

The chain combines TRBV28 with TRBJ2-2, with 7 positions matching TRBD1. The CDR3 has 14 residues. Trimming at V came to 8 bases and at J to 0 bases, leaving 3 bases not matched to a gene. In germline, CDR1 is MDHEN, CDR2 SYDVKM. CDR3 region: CASGDSSNTGELFF. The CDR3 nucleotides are TGTGCCAGCGGGGACAGTTCGAACACCGGGGAGCTGTTTTTT.

CDR3 loop: CAWSRTGLLGNTIYF. In DNA form, the CDR3 reads TGTGCCTGGAGTAGGACAGGACTTCTCGGAAACACCATATATTTT. The chain carries TRBV30 and TRBJ1-3; 7 bases fit TRBD1. The germline V gene has CDR1 GTSNPN and CDR2 SVGIG (reference sequence). The CDR3 runs to 15 residues. Trimming removed 2 bases from V and 4 bases from J; junction bases left unmatched: 8.

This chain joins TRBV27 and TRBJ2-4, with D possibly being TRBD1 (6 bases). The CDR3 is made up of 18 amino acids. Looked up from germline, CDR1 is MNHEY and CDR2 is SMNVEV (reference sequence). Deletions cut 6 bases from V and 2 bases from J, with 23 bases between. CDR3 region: CASSPLGTTFSTKNIQYF. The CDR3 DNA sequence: TGTGCCAGCAGCCCCCTCGGGACAACCTTTAGTACCAAAAACATTCAGTACTTC.